What follows describes a single T cell receptor (beta chain). Its antigen is not identified. Vbeta (60) and Jbeta (13) primers were used in the PCR. Per the authors' pipeline: Unique TCR beta chains numbered roughly 80 million in a later analysis, with around 12 million shared. Assay used: immunoSEQ multiplex PCR; TCRdb lists only in-frame clones, some missing. V and J calls plus clone size are reproduced from that table; the DNA served to infer D and trimming. There are some 120,000 clones in the sample; around four fifths occur only once, and just over 1% lies in the top ten. This entry comes from a study of cytomegalovirus exposure and HLA in healthy donors. General study results and limits: A missense variant in DCLRE1C was later tied to TCR beta V- and J-gene trimming. Apparent HLA restriction characterized most CMV-associated TCR beta chains in a later analysis. Reports indicated that the classifier achieved high specificity and sensitivity in diagnosing cytomegalovirus status.

From germline, CDR1 is SGHVS and CDR2 FNYEAQ. The CDR3 is 15 amino acids. The junction had 14 bases not matched to a gene; V was cut back by 5 bases and J by 8 bases. The sample comprised PBMCs. The rearrangement joins TRBV7-6 to TRBJ2-5; 7 bases are a match to TRBD1. This sequence was found in a human donor in good health. The CDR3 is CASSGARGRPSTQYF. The CDR3 DNA reads TGTGCCAGCAGCGGCGCCAGGGGGAGACCCAGTACCCAGTACTTC.